This T cell receptor beta chain was profiled in a study of T-cell reconstitution after alpha-beta-depleted transplantation in children. The CDR3 is made up of 15 amino acids. Germline V lookup: CDR1 PRHDT, CDR2 FYEKMQ (reference sequence). Germline trimming cut 5 bases from V and 3 bases from J; bases unmatched to any gene: 5. Unique molecular identifiers were incorporated into the prepared TCRbeta library. TCRdb independently ran MiXCR on the PCR reads; one entry per CDR3 protein. In the table there are about 1,000,000 distinct CDR3 sequences, roughly 29% of which are singletons. Study findings and constraints: It was surviving recipient T cells and thymic progenitors that gave some patients high TCRbeta diversity at day 60. About two months after transplant, alpha-beta T cells reportedly came from several hundred expanded graft clones.

Comment on this clonotype: What it recognizes is unknown.

Sequences were derived from PBMCs, mostly from graft donor cells, sampled 360 days after TCRalphabeta/CD19-depleted stem cell transplant. The chain is built from TRBV13 and TRBJ2-7, with 12 nucleotides matching TRBD2. The receptor comes from a boy under two years old who had a stem cell transplant for SCID, so the T cells may come from the graft donor. The CDR3 DNA sequence: TGTGCCAGCAGCAAGCTAGCGGGGGGGAACTACGAGCAGTACTTC. It is translated as CASSKLAGGNYEQYF.